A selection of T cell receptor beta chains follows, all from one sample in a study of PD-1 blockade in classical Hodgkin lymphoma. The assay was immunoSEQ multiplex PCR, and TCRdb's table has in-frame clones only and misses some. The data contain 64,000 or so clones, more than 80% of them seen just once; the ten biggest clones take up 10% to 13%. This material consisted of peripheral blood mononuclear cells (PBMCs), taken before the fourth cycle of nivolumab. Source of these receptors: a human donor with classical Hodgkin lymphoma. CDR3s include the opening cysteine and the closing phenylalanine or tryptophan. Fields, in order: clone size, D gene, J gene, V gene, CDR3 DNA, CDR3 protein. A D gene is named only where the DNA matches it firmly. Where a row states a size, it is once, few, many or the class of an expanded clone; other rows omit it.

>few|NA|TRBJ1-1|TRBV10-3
TGTGCCATCAGTGAATCTTCGGGGGGGAACACTGAAGCTTTCTTT
CAISESSGGNTEAFF
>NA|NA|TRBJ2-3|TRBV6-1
TGTGCCAGCGCCGGGGGCGCGACAGATACGCAGTATTTT
CASAGGATDTQYF
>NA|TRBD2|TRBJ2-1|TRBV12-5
TGTGCTAGTGGTTCGAGCGGGGCGCTCTACAATGAGCAGTTCTTC
CASGSSGALYNEQFF
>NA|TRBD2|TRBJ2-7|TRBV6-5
TGTGCCAGCAGCCCCGTTCGAGCGGGAGGCGAGCAGTACTTC
CASSPVRAGGEQYF
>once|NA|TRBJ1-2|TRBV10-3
TGTGCCATGGCGACCGGTGCTGGCTACACCTTC
CAMATGAGYTF
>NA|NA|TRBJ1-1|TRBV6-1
TGTGCCAGCAGTCTAGAAAGGGGGGGCACTGAAGCTTTCTTT
CASSLERGGTEAFF
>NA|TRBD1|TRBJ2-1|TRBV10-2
TGCGCCAGCAGTGAAGTCGACAGGGCCCAGTTCTTC
CASSEVDRAQFF
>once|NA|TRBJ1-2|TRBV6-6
TGTGCCAGCAGTCTTAATGGCTACACCTTC
CASSLNGYTF
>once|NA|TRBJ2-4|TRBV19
TGTGCCAGTAGTACGCCCCCAGGGGCCCACTACAAAAACATTCAGTACTTC
CASSTPPGAHYKNIQYF
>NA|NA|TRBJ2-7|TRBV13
TGTGCCAGCAGCCTAAAATCCCAGGCCTACGAGCAGTACTTC
CASSLKSQAYEQYF
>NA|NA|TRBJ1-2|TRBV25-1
TGTGCCAGCAGTGAGGGGTATACGGGCCCCCTCTATGGCTACACCTTC
CASSEGYTGPLYGYTF
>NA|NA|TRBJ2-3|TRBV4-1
TGCGCCAGCAGCCCGCGAACTAGCCTAATAACAGATACGCAGTATTTT
CASSPRTSLITDTQYF
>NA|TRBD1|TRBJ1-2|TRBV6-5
TGTGCCAGCAGTTACCTAGGGACAGGGGACACCGGAGGCTACACCTTC
CASSYLGTGDTGGYTF
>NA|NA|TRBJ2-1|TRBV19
TGTGCCAGTAGTATACCTCTTCGACAGTCGAGCTCCTACAATGAGCAGTTCTTC
CASSIPLRQSSSYNEQFF
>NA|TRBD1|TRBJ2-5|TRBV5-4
TGTGCCAGCAGCTTGGCAATGACAGGGAGTTACCAAGAGACCCAGTACTTC
CASSLAMTGSYQETQYF
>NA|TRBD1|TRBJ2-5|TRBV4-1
TGCGCCAGCACCCCCATACCGGGACAGGTTGAGACCCAGTACTTC
CASTPIPGQVETQYF
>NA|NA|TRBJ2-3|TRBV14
TGTGCCAGCAGCCCGTTGAGTGGCGGGGTGGCAGATACGCAGTATTTT
CASSPLSGGVADTQYF
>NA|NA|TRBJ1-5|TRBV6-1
TGTGCCAGCAGTGAATCAGGGAATCAGCCCCAGCATTTT
CASSESGNQPQHF
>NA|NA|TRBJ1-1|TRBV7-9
TGTGCCAGCACCACCGGTGGCGGGGAACGGAACACTGAAGCTTTCTTT
CASTTGGGERNTEAFF
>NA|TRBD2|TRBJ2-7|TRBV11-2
TGTGCCAGCAGGCGAAGCGGGGCCACCTACGAGCAGTACTTC
CASRRSGATYEQYF
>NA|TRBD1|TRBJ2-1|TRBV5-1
TGCGCCAGCCACTTTGACAGGGACAATGAGCAGTTCTTC
CASHFDRDNEQFF
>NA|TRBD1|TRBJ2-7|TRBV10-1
TGCGCCAGCGGGACAGGGGTAAACGAGCAGTACTTC
CASGTGVNEQYF
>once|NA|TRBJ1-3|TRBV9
TGTGCCAGCAGCGTAGGGGGATGGGCAGGGGACCCCTCTGGAAACACCATATATTTT
CASSVGGWAGDPSGNTIYF
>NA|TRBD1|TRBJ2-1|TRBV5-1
TGCGCCAGCAGCTTGGTCAGGGGGACCCACAATGAGCAGTTCTTC
CASSLVRGTHNEQFF
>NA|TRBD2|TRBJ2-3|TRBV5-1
TGCGCCAGCAGCCTCGACAGCCGACTAGCGGGGGTTCCTGATACGCAGTATTTT
CASSLDSRLAGVPDTQYF
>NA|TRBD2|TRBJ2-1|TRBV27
TGTGCCAGCAGTTTGGGACTAGCGGGGGTTCAGTTCTTC
CASSLGLAGVQFF
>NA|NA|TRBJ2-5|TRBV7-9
TGTGCCAGCACTCCTGGAGACCAAGAGACCCAGTACTTC
CASTPGDQETQYF
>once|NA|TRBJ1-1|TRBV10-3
TGTGCCATCAGCCCCAACGAATTTGACGGGTCTGTCTTCTTT
CAISPNEFDGSVFF
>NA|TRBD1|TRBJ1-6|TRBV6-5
TGTGCCAGCAGTAGGGGCAGGGGGAATAATTCACCCCTCCACTTT
CASSRGRGNNSPLHF
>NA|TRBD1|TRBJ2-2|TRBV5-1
TGCGCCACCTCGACAGGGGGTACGAACACCGGGGAGCTGTTTTTT
CATSTGGTNTGELFF
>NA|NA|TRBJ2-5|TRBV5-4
TGTGCCAGCAGCTCGGAGGGACAGACGCAAGAGACCCAGTACTTC
CASSSEGQTQETQYF
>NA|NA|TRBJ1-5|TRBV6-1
TGTGCCAGCAGTGAACTCGGGGTCAGCAATCAGCCCCAGCATTTT
CASSELGVSNQPQHF
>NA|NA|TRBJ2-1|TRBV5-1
TGCGCCAGCAGCTTGGTTGTAGAGAGTGAGCAGTTCTTC
CASSLVVESEQFF
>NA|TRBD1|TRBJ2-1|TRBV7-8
TGTGCCAGCAGCTTAGTTGGGTGGCGACAGGGTTTAAACAATGAGCAGTTCTTC
CASSLVGWRQGLNNEQFF
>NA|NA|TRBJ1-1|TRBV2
TGTGCCAGCAGTGATGGACAGCTGAACACTGAAGCTTTCTTT
CASSDGQLNTEAFF
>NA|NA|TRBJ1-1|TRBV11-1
TGTGCCAGCAGCTTAAGAAGGGTATATGGTTCTGAAGCTTTCTTT
CASSLRRVYGSEAFF
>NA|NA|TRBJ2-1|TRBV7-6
TGTGCCAGCAGCTTTCACACCGCGGGGGAGCAGTTCTTC
CASSFHTAGEQFF
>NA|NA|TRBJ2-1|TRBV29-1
TGCAGCGCCCCATTAACCGCTGAGCAGTTCTTC
CSAPLTAEQFF
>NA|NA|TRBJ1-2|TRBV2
TGTGCCAGCCCCCGATTCTTTAACTATGGCTACACCTTC
CASPRFFNYGYTF
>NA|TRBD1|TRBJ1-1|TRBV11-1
TGTGCCAGCAGCCCATGGACAGGGGGCAGTAAGAACACTGAAGCTTTCTTT
CASSPWTGGSKNTEAFF
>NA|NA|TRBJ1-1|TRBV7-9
TGTGCCAGCAGCTACCTCCAAGCTTTCTTT
CASSYLQAFF